What follows is one T cell receptor (beta chain) and its context. Antigen specificity is unknown. This sample is drawn from a study of vaccination and CD4 T cells after COVID-19. On the study more broadly: In the convalescent group, nasal swab PCR was SARS-CoV-2 positive; roughly nine cases were mild and one severe. The authors used overlapping spike peptides from SARS-CoV-2, HCoV-NL63, HCoV-OC43 and HCoV-229E to stimulate cells. Each of the control cultures got a CEFX pool, an HIV-1 Nef pool, or no peptide.

The Oncomine TCR Beta short-read assay was what sequenced the DNA obtained from cultured CD4+ T cells. MiXCR, run by TCRdb on the PCR reads, gives a single entry per CDR3 protein. The sample yields some 10,000 distinct CDR3 sequences, about 41% seen once. The CDR3 consists of 17 residues. Germline V CDR1 and CDR2: SGDLS, YYNGEE. Trimming left V 3 bases short and J 0 bases short, with 18 bases between. Sample treatment: roughly 10-day PBMC culture with coronavirus spike peptide pools or control peptides (ViraFEST assay). Positive PCR tests came between March and December 2020, ahead of the US Alpha, Beta and Delta variants.

Sequences were derived from cultured CD4+ T cells from blood, sampled after SARS-CoV-2 vaccination. This clonotype originated in a human donor with COVID-19. The rearrangement joins TRBV9 to TRBJ1-2, with D unresolved. The chain's CDR3 is CASSGVRPTPANYGYTF. The CDR3 nucleotides are TGTGCCAGCAGCGGCGTTCGTCCCACCCCAGCTAACTATGGCTACACCTTC. Supplemented by reference TRBV9 and TRBJ1-2, the full variable domain reads DSGVTQTPKHLITATGQRVTLRCSPRSGDLSVYWYQQSLDQGLQFLIQYYNGEERAKGNILERFSAQQFPDLHSELNLSSLELGDSALYFCASSGVRPTPANYGYTFGSGTRLTVV.